This T cell receptor beta chain was captured by sequencing in a study of response to subunit inactivated influenza vaccine. The germline gives CDR1 MNHEY, CDR2 SVGAGI. The V end lost 4 bases, the J end lost 2 bases, and 14 bases lay between the germline ends. This CDR3 contains 16 residues. TCRdb used MiXCR to reprocess the RT-PCR reads, holding one entry per CDR3 protein. Of roughly 620,000 distinct CDR3 sequences in the sample, over 9% were seen once. This clonotype was recorded at least ten times. The data were also submitted as part of a second study, on T cells expressing NK-cell markers. As reported in that work: The cDNA for TCR beta came from 5'RACE template switching with UMIs. A range of about 1.0-8% of CD8+ T cells consisted of dominant NKG2C+ clonotypes in a handful of donors.

The gene calls are TRBV6-5 and TRBJ2-2, with a weak D call TRBD1 (7 bases). The sequence derives from a man between 45 and 60 years old who received an inactivated influenza vaccine. The specimen comprised PBMCs from blood, sampled on the day of vaccination. The CDR3 protein is CASSSPQGGNTGELFF. For the CDR3, the DNA is TGTGCCAGCAGTTCCCCCCAGGGGGGAAACACCGGGGAGCTGTTTTTT.